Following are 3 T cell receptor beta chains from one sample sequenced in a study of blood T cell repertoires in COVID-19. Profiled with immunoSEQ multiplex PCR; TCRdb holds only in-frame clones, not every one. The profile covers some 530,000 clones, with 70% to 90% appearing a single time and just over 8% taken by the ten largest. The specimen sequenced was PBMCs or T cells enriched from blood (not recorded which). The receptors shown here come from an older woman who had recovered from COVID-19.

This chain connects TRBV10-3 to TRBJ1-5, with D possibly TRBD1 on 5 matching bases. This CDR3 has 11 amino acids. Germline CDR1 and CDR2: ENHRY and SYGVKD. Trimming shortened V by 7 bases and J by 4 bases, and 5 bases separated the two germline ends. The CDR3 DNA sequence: TGTGCCATCACAGGGAATCAGCCCCAGCATTTT. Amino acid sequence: CAITGNQPQHF.

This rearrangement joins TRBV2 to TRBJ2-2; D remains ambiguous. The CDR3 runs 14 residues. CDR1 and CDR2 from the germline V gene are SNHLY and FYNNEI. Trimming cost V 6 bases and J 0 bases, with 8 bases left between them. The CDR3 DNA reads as TGTGCCAGCAGGACCGGAGCGAACACCGGGGAGCTGTTTTTT. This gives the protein CASRTGANTGELFF.

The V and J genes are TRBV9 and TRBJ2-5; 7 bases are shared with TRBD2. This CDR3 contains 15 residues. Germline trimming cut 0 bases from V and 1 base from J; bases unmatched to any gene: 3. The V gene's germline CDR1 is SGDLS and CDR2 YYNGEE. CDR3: CASSVGGGLQETQYF. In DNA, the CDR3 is TGTGCCAGCAGCGTAGGCGGGGGTCTCCAAGAGACCCAGTACTTC.